Detailed here is one T cell receptor (beta chain). Its antigen is still unknown. The ends were cut back, 8 bases at V and 0 bases at J, with 8 bases in the middle. The CDR3 runs 13 residues. The germline V gene has CDR1 MNHNS and CDR2 SASEGT. The sample originates from a study of cytotoxic CD8 clonotypes in ibrutinib-treated CLL. Study-wide findings and caveats: In sustained-remission versus progressing patients, sampling times differed.

Sequencing was performed with immunoSEQ multiplex PCR; in TCRdb, only in-frame clones are kept and a portion is missing. Here the sample spans about 310,000 clones, roughly 79% being singletons. The receptor was derived from a human donor with chronic lymphocytic leukemia. The material sequenced was PBMCs, taken before ibrutinib treatment. The chain has TRBV6-1 and TRBJ1-5; tentative D call: TRBD1 (5 bases). The CDR3: CASFDSSNQPQHF. CDR3 bases: TGTGCCAGCTTTGACAGTAGCAATCAGCCCCAGCATTTT.